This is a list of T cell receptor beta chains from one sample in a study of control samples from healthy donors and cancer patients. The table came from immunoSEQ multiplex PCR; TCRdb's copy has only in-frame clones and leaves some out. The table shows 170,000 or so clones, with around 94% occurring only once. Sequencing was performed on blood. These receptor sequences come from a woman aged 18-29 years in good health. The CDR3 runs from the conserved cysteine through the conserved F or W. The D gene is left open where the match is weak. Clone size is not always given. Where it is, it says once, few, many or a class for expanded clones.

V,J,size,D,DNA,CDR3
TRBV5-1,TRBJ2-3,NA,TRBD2,TGCGCCAGCACTAGCGGGGTCCCAGATACGCAGTATTTT,CASTSGVPDTQYF
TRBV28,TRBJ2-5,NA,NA,TGTGCCAGCAGTTTCAGGGCCCAAGGAACCCAGTACTTC,CASSFRAQGTQYF
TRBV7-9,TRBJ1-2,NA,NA,TGTGCCAGCAGCTTAAAGTCCCGCCATGAGAAAAAGCCTTATGGCTACACCTTC,CASSLKSRHEKKPYGYTF
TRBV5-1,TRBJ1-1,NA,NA,TGCGCCAGCAGTTTCGACAGGACCGGGACTGAAGCTTTCTTT,CASSFDRTGTEAFF
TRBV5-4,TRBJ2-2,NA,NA,TGTGCCAGCAGCTTGGCCGCAGGGAGGAACGCGAACACCGGGGAGCTGTTTTTT,CASSLAAGRNANTGELFF
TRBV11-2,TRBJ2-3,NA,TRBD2,TGTGCCAGCAGCTTAGAGGGGAGACTAGCGGCACGCACAGATACGCAGTATTTT,CASSLEGRLAARTDTQYF
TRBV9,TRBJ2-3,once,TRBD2,TGTGCCAGCAGCGTCCGCCTAGCGGCTAGCACAGATACGCAGTATTTT,CASSVRLAASTDTQYF
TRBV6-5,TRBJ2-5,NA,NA,TGTGCCAGCTCGCTCCAGAGGGGGGCCCAGTACTTC,CASSLQRGAQYF
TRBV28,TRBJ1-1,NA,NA,TGTGCCAGCAGTTCGCCTTTTTGGGTTGGTGAAGCTTTCTTT,CASSSPFWVGEAFF
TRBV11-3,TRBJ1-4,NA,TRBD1,TGTGCCAGCAGCCAGGGGGTGAATGAAAAACTGTTTTTT,CASSQGVNEKLFF
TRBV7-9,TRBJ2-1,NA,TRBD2,TGTGCCAGTACTAGCGGGAGGAACTACAATGAGCAGTTCTTC,CASTSGRNYNEQFF
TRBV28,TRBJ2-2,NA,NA,TGTGCCAGCAGAACATCCCTCGGGGAGCTGTTTTTT,CASRTSLGELFF
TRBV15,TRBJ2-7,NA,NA,TGTGCCACCAGCAGAGATAGGGCGGGAACGGCGTACGAGCAGTACTTC,CATSRDRAGTAYEQYF